This TCR beta chain was found in a study of graft-versus-host responses after intestinal transplantation. Study in general: Tacrolimus and steroids were given for 2 to 3 years to all recipients after anti-thymocyte globulin induction.

Assay: immunoSEQ multiplex PCR; the TCRdb copy retains only in-frame clones and omits some. The table records approximately 49,000 clones, roughly 90% of them present only once. Whole-study results and caveats: Early post-transplant HvG declines were associated with peak circulating GvH clone levels. GvH clones detected in recipient marrow included some appearing first in ileum or blood. Some patients had graft-donor T cell macrochimerism. In their allografts, the ratios of graft-versus-host to host-versus-graft T cell clones were high.

Comment on this clone: The antigen is undetermined.

The source was unstimulated CD4+ T cells sorted from spleen or lymph node cells, collected before transplant. The sequence was collected from a human donor who was the organ donor for an intestinal transplant.

The DNA of the CDR3 is TGTGCCAGCAGCCTGGGACATTCATTAAACACCGGGGAGCTGTTTTTT. This gives the protein CASSLGHSLNTGELFF. The rearrangement joins TRBV28 to TRBJ2-2, with D perhaps matching TRBD1 (6 bases). CDR3 size: 16 residues. V lost 6 bases, J lost 2 bases, and 16 bases lay in between. The germline V gene has CDR1 MDHEN and CDR2 SYDVKM.